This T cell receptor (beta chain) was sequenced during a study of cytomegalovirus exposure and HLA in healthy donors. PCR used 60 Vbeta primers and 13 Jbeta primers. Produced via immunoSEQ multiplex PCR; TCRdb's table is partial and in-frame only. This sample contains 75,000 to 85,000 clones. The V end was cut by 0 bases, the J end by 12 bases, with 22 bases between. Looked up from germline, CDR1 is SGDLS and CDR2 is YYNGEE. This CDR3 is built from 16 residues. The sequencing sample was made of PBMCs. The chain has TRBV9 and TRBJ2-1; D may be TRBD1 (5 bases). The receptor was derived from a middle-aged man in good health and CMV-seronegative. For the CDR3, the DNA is TGTGCCAGCAGCGTAGAGTGGGGCAATGAGCAGAGTGGGCAGTTCTTC. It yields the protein CASSVEWGNEQSGQFF. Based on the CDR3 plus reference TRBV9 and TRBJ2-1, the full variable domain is DSGVTQTPKHLITATGQRVTLRCSPRSGDLSVYWYQQSLDQGLQFLIQYYNGEERAKGNILERFSAQQFPDLHSELNLSSLELGDSALYFCASSVEWGNEQSGQFFGPGTRLTVL.